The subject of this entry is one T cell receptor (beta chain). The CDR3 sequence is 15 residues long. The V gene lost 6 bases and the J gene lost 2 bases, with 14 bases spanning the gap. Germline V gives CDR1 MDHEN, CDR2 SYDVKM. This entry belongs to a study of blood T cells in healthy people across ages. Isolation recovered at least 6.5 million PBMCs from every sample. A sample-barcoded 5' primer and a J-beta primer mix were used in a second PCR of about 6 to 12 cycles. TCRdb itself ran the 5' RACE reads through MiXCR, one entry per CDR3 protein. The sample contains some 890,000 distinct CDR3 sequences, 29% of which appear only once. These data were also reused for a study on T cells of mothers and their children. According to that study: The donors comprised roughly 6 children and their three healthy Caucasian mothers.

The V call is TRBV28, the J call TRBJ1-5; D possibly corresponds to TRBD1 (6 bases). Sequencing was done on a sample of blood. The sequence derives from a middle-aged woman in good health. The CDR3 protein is CASSQTGRGNQPQHF. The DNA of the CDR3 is TGTGCCAGCAGCCAAACAGGGCGAGGCAATCAGCCCCAGCATTTT. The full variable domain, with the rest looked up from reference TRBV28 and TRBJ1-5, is DVKVTQSSRYLVKRTGEKVFLECVQDMDHENMFWYRQDPGLGLRLIYFSYDVKMKEKGDIPEGYSVSREKKERFSLILESASTNQTSMYLCASSQTGRGNQPQHFGDGTRLSIL.